This T cell receptor (beta chain) was obtained from a study of shared clonotypes between healthy human individuals. Findings and caveats of the study: The study found roughly 5% of naive CD4 clonotypes shared across a few donors. For sorted subsets, rarefaction showed incomplete sequencing despite large depth.

CD4+ cells were split into CD45RA+ naive and CD45RA-negative memory subsets. With regard to this clone: Its antigen is as yet unknown.

Sequenced by immunoSEQ multiplex PCR; TCRdb stores in-frame clones only, minus some. Among 1.6 million or so clones listed, over 95% were seen once. The receptor's source is a young man in good health. The sample comprised naive CD4+ T cells sorted from blood. Specified subset: CD45RA+ positively selected.

For the CDR3, the DNA is TGTGCCAGCAGCCACGCTAGCGGGGTGAACACCGGGGAGCTGTTTTTT. Translating it yields CASSHASGVNTGELFF. The V gene is TRBV28, the J gene TRBJ2-2; 9 bases align to TRBD2. The CDR3 is 16 residues long. V dropped 6 bases and J dropped 1; count of bases not matched to a gene: 6. Germline-derived CDR1 and CDR2 are MDHEN and SYDVKM.